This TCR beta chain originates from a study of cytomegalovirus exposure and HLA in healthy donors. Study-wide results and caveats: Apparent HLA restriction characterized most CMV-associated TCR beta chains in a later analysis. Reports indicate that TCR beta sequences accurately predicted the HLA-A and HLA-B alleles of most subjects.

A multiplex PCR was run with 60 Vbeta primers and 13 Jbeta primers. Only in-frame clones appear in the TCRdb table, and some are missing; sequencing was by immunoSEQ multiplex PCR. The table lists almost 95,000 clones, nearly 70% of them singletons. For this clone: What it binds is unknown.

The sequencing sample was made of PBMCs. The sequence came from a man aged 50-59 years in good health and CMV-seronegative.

The CDR3 loop is CASRSSGGRTDTQYF. In DNA form, the CDR3 reads TGTGCCAGTAGGTCTAGCGGGGGCCGCACAGATACGCAGTATTTT. V gene TRBV19 combines with J gene TRBJ2-3, with 10 nucleotides matching TRBD2. The germline V gene has CDR1 LNHDA and CDR2 SQIVND (reference sequence). The CDR3 consists of 15 residues. Trimming at V came to 6 bases and at J to 1 base, leaving 4 bases not matched to a gene. The full variable domain, in which reference TRBV19 and TRBJ2-3 provide the parts outside the CDR3, is DGGITQSPKYLFRKEGQNVTLSCEQNLNHDAMYWYRQDPGQGLRLIYYSQIVNDFQKGDIAEGYSVSREKKESFPLTVTSAQKNPTAFYLCASRSSGGRTDTQYFGPGTRLTVL.